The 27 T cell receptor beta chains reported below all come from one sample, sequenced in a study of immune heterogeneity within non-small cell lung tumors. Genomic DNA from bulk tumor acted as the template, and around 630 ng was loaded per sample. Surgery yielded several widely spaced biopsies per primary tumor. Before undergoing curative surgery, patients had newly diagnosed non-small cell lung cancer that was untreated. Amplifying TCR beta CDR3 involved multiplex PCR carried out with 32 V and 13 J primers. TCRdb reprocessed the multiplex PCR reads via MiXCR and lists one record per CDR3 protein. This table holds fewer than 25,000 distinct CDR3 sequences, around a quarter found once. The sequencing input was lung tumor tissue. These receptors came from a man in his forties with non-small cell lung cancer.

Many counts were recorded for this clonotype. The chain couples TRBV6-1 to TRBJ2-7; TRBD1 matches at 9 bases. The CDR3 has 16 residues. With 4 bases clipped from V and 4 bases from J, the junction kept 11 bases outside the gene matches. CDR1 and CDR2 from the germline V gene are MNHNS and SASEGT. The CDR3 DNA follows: TGTGCCAGCAGTGGCCAACCCGGGACAGGGAGATACGAGCAGTACTTC. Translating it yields CASSGQPGTGRYEQYF.

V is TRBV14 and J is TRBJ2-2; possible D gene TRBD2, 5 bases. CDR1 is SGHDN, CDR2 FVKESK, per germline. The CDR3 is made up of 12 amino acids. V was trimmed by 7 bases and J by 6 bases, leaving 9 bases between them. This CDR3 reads CASMMEAGELFF. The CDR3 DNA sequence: TGTGCCAGCATGATGGAGGCCGGGGAGCTGTTTTTT.

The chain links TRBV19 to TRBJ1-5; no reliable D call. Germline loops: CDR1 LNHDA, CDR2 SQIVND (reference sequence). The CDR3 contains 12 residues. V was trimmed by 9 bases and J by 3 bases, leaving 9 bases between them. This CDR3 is CASPGPNQPQHF. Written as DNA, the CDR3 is TGTGCCAGCCCAGGTCCCAATCAGCCCCAGCATTTT.

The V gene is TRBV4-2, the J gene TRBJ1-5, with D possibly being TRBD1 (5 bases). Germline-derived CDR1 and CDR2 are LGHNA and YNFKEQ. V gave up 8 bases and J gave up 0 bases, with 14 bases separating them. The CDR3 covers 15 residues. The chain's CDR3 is CASSETGYSNQPQHF. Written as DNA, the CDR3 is TGTGCCAGCTCAGAAACAGGATATAGCAATCAGCCCCAGCATTTT.

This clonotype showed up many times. This CDR3 reads CSARAGDRGHYGYTF. For the CDR3, the DNA is TGCAGTGCTAGAGCCGGGGACAGGGGCCACTATGGCTACACCTTC. V and J are TRBV20-1 and TRBJ1-2; 10 bases map to TRBD1. The CDR3 loop spans 15 amino acids. Germline V gene sequence: CDR1 DFQATT, CDR2 SNEGSKA (reference sequence). Trimming removed 1 base from V and 3 bases from J; junction bases left unmatched: 5.

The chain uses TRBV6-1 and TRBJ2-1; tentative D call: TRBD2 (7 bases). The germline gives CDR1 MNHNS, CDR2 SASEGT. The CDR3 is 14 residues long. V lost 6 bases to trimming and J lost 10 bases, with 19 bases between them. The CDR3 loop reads CASRAGHGRDEQFF. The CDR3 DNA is TGTGCCAGCAGAGCGGGACATGGTAGGGACGAGCAGTTCTTC.

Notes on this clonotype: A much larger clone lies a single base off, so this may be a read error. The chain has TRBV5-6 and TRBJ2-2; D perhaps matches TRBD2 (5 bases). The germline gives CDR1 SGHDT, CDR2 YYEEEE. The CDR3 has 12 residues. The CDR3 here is CASGGQPGELLF. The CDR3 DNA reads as TGTGCCAGCGGTGGGCAGCCCGGGGAGCTGCTTTTT.

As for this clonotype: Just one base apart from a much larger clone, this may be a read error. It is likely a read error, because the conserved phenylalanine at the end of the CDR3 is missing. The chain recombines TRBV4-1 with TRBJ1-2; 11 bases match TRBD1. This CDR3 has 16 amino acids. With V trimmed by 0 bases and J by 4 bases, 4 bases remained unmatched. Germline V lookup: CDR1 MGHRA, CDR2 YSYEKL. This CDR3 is CASSQEGTGGGYGYTL. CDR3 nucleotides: TGCGCCAGCAGCCAAGAAGGGACAGGGGGAGGCTATGGCTACACCCTC.

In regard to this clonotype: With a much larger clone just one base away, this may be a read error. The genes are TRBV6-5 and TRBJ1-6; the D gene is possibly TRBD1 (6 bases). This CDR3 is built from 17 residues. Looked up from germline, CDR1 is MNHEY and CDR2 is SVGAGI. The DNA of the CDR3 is TGTGCCAGCAGTTACTCCGGGGGCGCATCCTATAATTCACCCCTCAACTTT. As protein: CASSYSGGASYNSPLNF.

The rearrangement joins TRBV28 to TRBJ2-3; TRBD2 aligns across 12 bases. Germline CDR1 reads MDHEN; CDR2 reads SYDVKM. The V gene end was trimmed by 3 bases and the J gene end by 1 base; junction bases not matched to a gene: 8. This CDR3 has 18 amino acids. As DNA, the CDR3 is TGTGCCAGCAGTTTGCTGCGGCTAGCGGGAGGGCGCACAGATACGCAGTATTTT. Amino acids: CASSLLRLAGGRTDTQYF.

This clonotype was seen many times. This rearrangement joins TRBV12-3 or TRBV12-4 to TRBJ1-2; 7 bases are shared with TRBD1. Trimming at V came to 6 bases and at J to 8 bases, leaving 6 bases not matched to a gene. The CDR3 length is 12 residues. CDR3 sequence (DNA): TGTGCCAGCAGCCTGACAGGGAGGGGCTACACCTTC. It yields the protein CASSLTGRGYTF.

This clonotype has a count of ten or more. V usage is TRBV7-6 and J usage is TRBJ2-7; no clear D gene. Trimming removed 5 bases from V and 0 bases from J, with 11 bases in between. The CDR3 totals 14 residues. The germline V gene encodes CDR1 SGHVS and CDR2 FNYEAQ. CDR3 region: CASSPMAGSYEQYF. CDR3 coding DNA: TGTGCCAGCAGCCCTATGGCTGGCTCCTACGAGCAGTACTTC. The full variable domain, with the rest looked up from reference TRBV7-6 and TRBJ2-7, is GAGVSQSPRYKVTKRGQDVALRCDPISGHVSLYWYRQALGQGPEFLTYFNYEAQQDKSGLPNDRFSAERPEGSISTLTIQRTEQRDSAMYRCASSPMAGSYEQYFGPGTRLTVT.

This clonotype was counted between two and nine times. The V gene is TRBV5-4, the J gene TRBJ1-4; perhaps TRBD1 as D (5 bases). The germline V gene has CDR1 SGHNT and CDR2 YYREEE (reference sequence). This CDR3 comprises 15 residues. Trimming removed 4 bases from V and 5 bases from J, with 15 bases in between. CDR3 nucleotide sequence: TGTGCCAGCAGCAACCGGGACTGGGGGAATGAAAAACTGTTTTTT. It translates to CASSNRDWGNEKLFF.

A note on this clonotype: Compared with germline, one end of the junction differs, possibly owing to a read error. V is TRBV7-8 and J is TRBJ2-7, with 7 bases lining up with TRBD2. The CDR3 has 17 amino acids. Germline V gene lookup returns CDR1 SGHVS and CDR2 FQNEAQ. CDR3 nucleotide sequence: TGTGCCAGCTGCTTACCCCCTAGCGGTATTAGCTCCTACGAGCAGTACTTC. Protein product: CASCLPPSGISSYEQYF. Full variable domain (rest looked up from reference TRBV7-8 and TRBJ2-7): GAGVSQSPRYKVAKRGQDVALRCDPISGHVSLFWYQQALGQGPEFLTYFQNEAQLDKSGLPSDRFFAERPEGSVSTLKIQRTQQEDSAVYLCASCLPPSGISSYEQYFGPGTRLTVT.

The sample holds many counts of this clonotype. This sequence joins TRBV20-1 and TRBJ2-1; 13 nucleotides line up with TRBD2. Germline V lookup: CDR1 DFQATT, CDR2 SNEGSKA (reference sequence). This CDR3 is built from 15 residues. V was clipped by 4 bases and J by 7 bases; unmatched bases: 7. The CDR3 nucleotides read TGCAGTGCTAAGACTAGCGGGAGGTCATGGAATGAGCAGTTCTTC. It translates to CSAKTSGRSWNEQFF.

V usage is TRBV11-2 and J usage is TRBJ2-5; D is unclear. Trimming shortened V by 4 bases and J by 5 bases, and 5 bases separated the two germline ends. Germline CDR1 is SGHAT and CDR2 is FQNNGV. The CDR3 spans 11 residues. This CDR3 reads CASSSAETQYF. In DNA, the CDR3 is TGTGCCAGCAGCTCCGCCGAGACCCAGTACTTC.

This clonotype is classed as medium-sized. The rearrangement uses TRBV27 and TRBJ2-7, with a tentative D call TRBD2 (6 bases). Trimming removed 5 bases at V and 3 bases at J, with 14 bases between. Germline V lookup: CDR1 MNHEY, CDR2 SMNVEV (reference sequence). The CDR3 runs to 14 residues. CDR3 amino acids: CASSIRDLGYEQYF. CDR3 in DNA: TGTGCCAGCAGTATCCGGGACTTAGGCTACGAGCAGTACTTC.

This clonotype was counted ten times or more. The CDR3 protein is CASSYTGQGEKLFF. The CDR3 DNA follows: TGTGCCAGCAGTTACACAGGACAGGGTGAAAAACTGTTTTTT. V is TRBV6-5 and J is TRBJ1-4; 8 bases are shared with TRBD1. The CDR3 sequence is 14 residues long. Germline V CDR1 and CDR2: MNHEY, SVGAGI. The V and J ends lost 2 bases and 7 bases, in that order; junction bases with no gene match: 3.

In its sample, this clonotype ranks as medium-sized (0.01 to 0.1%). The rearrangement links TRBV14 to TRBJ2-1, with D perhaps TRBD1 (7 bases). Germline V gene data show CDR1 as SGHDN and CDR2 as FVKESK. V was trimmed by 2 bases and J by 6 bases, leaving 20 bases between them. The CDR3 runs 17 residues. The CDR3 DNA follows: TGTGCCAGCAGCCAAAAGGTATCGACAGGGCGGGGCAATGAGCAGTTCTTC. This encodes CASSQKVSTGRGNEQFF.

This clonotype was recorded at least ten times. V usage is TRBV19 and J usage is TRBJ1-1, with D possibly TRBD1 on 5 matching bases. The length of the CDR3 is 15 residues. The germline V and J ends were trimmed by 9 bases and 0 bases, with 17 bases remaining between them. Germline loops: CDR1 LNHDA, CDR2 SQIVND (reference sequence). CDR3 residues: CASLTSGRMNTEAFF. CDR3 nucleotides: TGTGCCAGCCTAACCTCGGGACGGATGAACACTGAAGCTTTCTTT.

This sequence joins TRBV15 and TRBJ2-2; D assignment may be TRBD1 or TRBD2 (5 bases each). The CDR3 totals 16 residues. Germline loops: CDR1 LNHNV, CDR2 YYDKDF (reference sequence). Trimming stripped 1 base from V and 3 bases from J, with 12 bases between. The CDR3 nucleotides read TGTGCCACCAGCAGAGGTCGAGGGGCCGACACCGGGGAGCTGTTTTTT. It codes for CATSRGRGADTGELFF.

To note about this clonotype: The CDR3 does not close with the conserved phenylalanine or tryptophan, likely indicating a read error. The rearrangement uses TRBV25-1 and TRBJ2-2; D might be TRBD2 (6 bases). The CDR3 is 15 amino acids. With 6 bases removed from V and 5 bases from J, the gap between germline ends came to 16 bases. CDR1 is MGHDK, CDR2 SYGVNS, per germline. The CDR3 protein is CASRSDGSGTGELFS. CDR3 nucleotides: TGTGCCAGCAGATCGGACGGGAGTGGTACCGGGGAGCTGTTTTCT.

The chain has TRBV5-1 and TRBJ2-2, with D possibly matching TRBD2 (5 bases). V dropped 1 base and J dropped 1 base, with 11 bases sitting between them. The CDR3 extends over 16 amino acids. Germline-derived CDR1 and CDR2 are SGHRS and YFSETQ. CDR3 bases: TGCGCCAGCAGCTTGTGGAGGCTTGGGAACACCGGGGAGCTGTTTTTT. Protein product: CASSLWRLGNTGELFF.

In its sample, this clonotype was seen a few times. The CDR3 DNA sequence: TGTGCCAGCAGTTTAAATCGAGGCTATGAAGCTTTCTTT. Amino acid sequence: CASSLNRGYEAFF. This chain uses TRBV12-3 or TRBV12-4 with TRBJ1-1; D gene unclear. Trimming cost V 2 bases and J 7 bases, with 11 bases left between them. CDR3 length equals 13 residues.

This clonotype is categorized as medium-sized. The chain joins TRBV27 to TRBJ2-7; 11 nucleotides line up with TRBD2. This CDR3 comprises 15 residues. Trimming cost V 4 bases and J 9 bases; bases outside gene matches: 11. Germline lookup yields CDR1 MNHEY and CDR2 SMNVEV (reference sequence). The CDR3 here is CASSSRLAGTMAQYF. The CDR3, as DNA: TGTGCCAGCAGTTCCCGACTAGCGGGAACCATGGCGCAGTACTTC.

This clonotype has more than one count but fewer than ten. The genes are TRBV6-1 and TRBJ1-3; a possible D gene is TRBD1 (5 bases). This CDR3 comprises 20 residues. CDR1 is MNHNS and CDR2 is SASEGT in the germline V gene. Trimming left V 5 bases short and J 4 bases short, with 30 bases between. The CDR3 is CASSIESGTTQRKRGNTIYF. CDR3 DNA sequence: TGTGCCAGCAGTATAGAATCCGGGACGACTCAAAGAAAGAGGGGAAACACCATATATTTT.

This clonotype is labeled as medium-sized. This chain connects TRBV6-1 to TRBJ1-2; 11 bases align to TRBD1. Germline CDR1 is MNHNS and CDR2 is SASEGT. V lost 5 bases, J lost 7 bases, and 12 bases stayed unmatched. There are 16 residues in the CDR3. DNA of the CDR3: TGTGCCAGCAGTCGCAGATCGGGACAGGGGGTTGGTGGCTACACCTTC. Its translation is CASSRRSGQGVGGYTF.